These 26 T cell receptor beta chains share one sample of origin, sequenced in a study of cytomegalovirus exposure and HLA in healthy donors. 13 Jbeta primers and 60 Vbeta primers were used for the PCR. This table comes from immunoSEQ multiplex PCR, and its TCRdb copy is limited to in-frame clones, with some not included. The sample includes about 140,000 clones, over 75% of them seen just once. The sequenced sample consisted of PBMCs. The source of these receptors is a male donor in good health and CMV-seronegative.

The chain links TRBV27 to TRBJ1-5; D remains unclear. In germline, CDR1 is MNHEY, CDR2 SMNVEV (reference sequence). CDR3 length: 13 amino acids. V dropped 7 bases and J dropped 2 bases, with 9 bases sitting between them. The CDR3 DNA is TGTGCCAGCACCGCCCGAGGCAATCAGCCCCAGCATTTT. Translating it yields CASTARGNQPQHF.

The V call is TRBV7-9, the J call TRBJ2-7; D is possibly TRBD2 (5 bases). Trimming took 5 bases from V and 4 from J, leaving 9 bases between them. Per the germline V gene, CDR1 is SEHNR and CDR2 is FQNEAQ (reference sequence). The CDR3 contains 12 residues. The CDR3 region has the DNA TGTGCCAGCAGCGTGGAGGTGTACGAGCAGTACTTC. It specifies CASSVEVYEQYF.

V gene TRBV7-6 combines with J gene TRBJ1-3, with a weak D call TRBD1 (5 bases). This CDR3 spans 16 amino acids. Germline values: CDR1 SGHVS, CDR2 FNYEAQ. Trimming removed 6 bases from V and 5 bases from J, with 20 bases in between. CDR3 DNA: TGTGCCAGCAGTTCTTCTCAGGGATCGGGTAGAAACACCATATATTTT. Translating it yields CASSSSQGSGRNTIYF.

This chain uses TRBV13 with TRBJ2-5; weak D call: TRBD2 (5 bases). V lost 4 bases to trimming and J lost 5 bases, with 14 bases between them. Germline V gene sequence: CDR1 PRHDT, CDR2 FYEKMQ (reference sequence). This CDR3 is 14 amino acids long. The CDR3 DNA reads as TGTGCCAGCAGCTCAGACTATTCCCAGGAGACCCAGTACTTC. Its translation is CASSSDYSQETQYF.

This clone was seen a single time. V usage is TRBV7-9 and J usage is TRBJ2-5; TRBD1 is a possible D gene (5 bases). Trimming cost V 8 bases and J 3 bases, with 16 bases left between them. CDR1 SEHNR and CDR2 FQNEAQ come from the germline V gene (reference sequence). This CDR3 comprises 14 residues. The CDR3 sequence: CASCVTEAKETQYF. DNA of the CDR3: TGTGCCAGCTGCGTGACAGAAGCTAAAGAGACCCAGTACTTC.

V is TRBV4-3 and J is TRBJ1-5, with D tentatively TRBD1 (6 bases). CDR1 LGHNA and CDR2 YSLEER come from the germline V gene. This CDR3 spans 15 amino acids. With 1 base removed from V and 7 bases from J, the gap between germline ends came to 14 bases. CDR3 residues: CASSQVRGGRQPQHF. Here the CDR3 DNA reads TGCGCCAGCAGCCAAGTCCGAGGGGGACGGCAGCCCCAGCATTTT.

This clone was recorded once. J is TRBJ2-3 and V is TRBV10-2; possible D gene TRBD2, 5 bases. Trimming cost V 7 bases and J 6 bases, with 23 bases left between them. CDR1 WSHSY and CDR2 SAAADI come from the germline V gene. The CDR3 is made up of 16 amino acids. This CDR3 is CASTPDQRIKPDTQYF. Written as DNA, the CDR3 is TGCGCCAGCACCCCAGACCAGCGGATAAAGCCGGATACGCAGTATTTT.

This rearrangement joins TRBV7-8 to TRBJ1-2, with a possible D match to TRBD1 (5 bases). The germline gives CDR1 SGHVS, CDR2 FQNEAQ. The CDR3 runs 15 residues. The ends were cut back, 1 base at V and 4 bases at J, with 13 bases in the middle. The CDR3 here is CASSLGQRNSYGYTF. CDR3 nucleotides: TGTGCCAGCAGCTTAGGACAGCGCAACAGCTATGGCTACACCTTC. Full variable domain (rest looked up from reference TRBV7-8 and TRBJ1-2): GAGVSQSPRYKVAKRGQDVALRCDPISGHVSLFWYQQALGQGPEFLTYFQNEAQLDKSGLPSDRFFAERPEGSVSTLKIQRTQQEDSAVYLCASSLGQRNSYGYTFGSGTRLTVV.

The chain combines TRBV25-1 with TRBJ2-5; 10 bases fit TRBD1. V shed 4 bases, J shed 4 bases, and the junction held 9 bases outside the gene matches. Germline CDR1 is MGHDK and CDR2 is SYGVNS. The CDR3 has 16 amino acids. This CDR3 reads CASSGWGQGRGETQYF. Here the CDR3 DNA reads TGTGCCAGCAGTGGATGGGGACAGGGGAGGGGAGAGACCCAGTACTTC.

V gene TRBV29-1 combines with J gene TRBJ2-5, with a tentative D call TRBD2 (5 bases). This CDR3 contains 11 residues. Germline V CDR1 and CDR2: SQVTM, ANQGSEA. The germline V and J ends were trimmed by 5 bases and 3 bases, with 7 bases remaining between them. The CDR3 bases are TGCAGCGTTCTGGGAGAAGAGACCCAGTACTTC. Encoded protein: CSVLGEETQYF. Based on the CDR3 plus reference TRBV29-1 and TRBJ2-5, the full variable domain is SAVISQKPSRDICQRGTSLTIQCQVDSQVTMMFWYRQQPGQSLTLIATANQGSEATYESGFVIDKFPISRPNLTFSTLTVSNMSPEDSSIYLCSVLGEETQYFGPGTRLLVL.

This chain connects TRBV29-1 to TRBJ2-3; unclear D gene. CDR1 SQVTM and CDR2 ANQGSEA come from the germline V gene. The CDR3 extends over 13 amino acids. Trimming removed 3 bases from V and 2 bases from J, with 9 bases in between. CDR3 residues: CSVEYEDTDTQYF. DNA for the CDR3: TGCAGCGTTGAGTATGAGGACACAGATACGCAGTATTTT.

In DNA, the CDR3 is TGCGCCAGCAGCCCCTATGATACGCAGTATTTT. Translating it yields CASSPYDTQYF. This chain connects TRBV10-2 to TRBJ2-3; no firm D call. This CDR3 is built from 11 residues. V lost 6 bases and J 6 bases, leaving 7 bases between the germline ends. Germline assignment: CDR1 WSHSY and CDR2 SAAADI.

CDR3 coding DNA: TGTGCCAGTAGTGGCGGGAAGGGGATTGCAGATACGCAGTATTTT. Protein sequence: CASSGGKGIADTQYF. V gene TRBV19 combines with J gene TRBJ2-3; weak D call: TRBD2 (6 bases). Deletions cut 5 bases from V and 4 bases from J, with 16 bases between. This CDR3 region has 15 residues. Germline-derived CDR1 and CDR2 are LNHDA and SQIVND (reference sequence).

The table lists this clone with a count of one. The chain has TRBV29-1 and TRBJ2-5, with TRBD2 as a possible D gene (5 bases). Judging by the DNA end, TRBJ2-7 fits better; the J call may be wrong. CDR1 SQVTM and CDR2 ANQGSEA come from the germline V gene. The CDR3 length is 13 residues. The CDR3 protein is CSVGLGNSYEQYF. In DNA form, the CDR3 reads TGCAGCGTTGGTCTCGGGAACTCCTACGAGCAGTACTTC.

The rearrangement links TRBV15 to TRBJ1-5, with D perhaps TRBD1 (6 bases). The CDR3 length is 16 residues. V was shortened by 3 bases and J by 5 bases, with 17 bases between the two germline ends. Germline assignment: CDR1 LNHNV and CDR2 YYDKDF (reference sequence). CDR3 DNA sequence: TGTGCCACCAGCAGGGGCCAGGGGAGGGGCTATCAGCCCCAGCATTTT. Its translation: CATSRGQGRGYQPQHF.

The rearrangement links TRBV7-2 to TRBJ2-7; weak D call: TRBD1 (5 bases). In germline, CDR1 is SGHTA, CDR2 FQGNSA. The CDR3 runs 13 residues. V was cut by 5 bases and J by 6 bases, with 14 bases left in between. Here the CDR3 DNA reads TGTGCCAGCAGCATATCGACAGCCAGCGAGCAGTACTTC. Translation: CASSISTASEQYF.

The rearrangement links TRBV2 to TRBJ2-3; 9 bases line up with TRBD1. V lost 8 bases to trimming and J lost 2 bases; unmatched junction nucleotides: 8. CDR1 SNHLY and CDR2 FYNNEI come from the germline V gene. This CDR3 contains 15 residues. The CDR3 here is CASGWDRDLTDTQYF. CDR3 nucleotide sequence: TGTGCCAGCGGGTGGGACAGGGACCTCACAGATACGCAGTATTTT.

The chain combines TRBV19 with TRBJ2-3; TRBD1 is a possible D gene (6 bases). CDR3 length: 16 amino acids. CDR1 and CDR2 from the germline V gene are LNHDA and SQIVND (reference sequence). V was shortened by 0 bases and J by 1 base, with 11 bases between the two germline ends. The CDR3 region has the DNA TGTGCCAGTAGTATAGATGGGGGACACCGCACAGATACGCAGTATTTT. Amino acids: CASSIDGGHRTDTQYF.

In the case of this clone: One end of the junction is discordant with germline, which a read error may explain. The V gene is TRBV7-9, the J gene TRBJ2-7; 8 bases are shared with TRBD1. CDR3 length equals 14 residues. Germline CDR1 reads SEHNR; CDR2 reads FQNEAQ (reference sequence). CDR3 sequence reads: CSSSLTGVGYEQYF. CDR3 sequence (DNA): TGTTCCAGCAGCCTGACAGGGGTTGGGTACGAGCAGTACTTC.

The chain has TRBV6-5 and TRBJ2-2, with 7 bases identical to TRBD1. CDR1 MNHEY and CDR2 SVGAGI come from the germline V gene. This CDR3 is 13 amino acids long. V shed 9 bases and J 3 bases; nucleotides not matched to a gene: 4. The CDR3, as DNA: TGTGCCAGTTGGACAGGAGACACCGGGGAGCTGTTTTTT. It translates to CASWTGDTGELFF.

The sample holds a few counts of this clone. The chain carries TRBV10-3 and TRBJ1-1; D is ambiguous. The germline gives CDR1 ENHRY, CDR2 SYGVKD. CDR3 length: 14 residues. Trimming cost V 3 bases and J 1 base, with 9 bases left between them. CDR3 loop: CAISDREKNTEAFF. CDR3 DNA: TGTGCCATCAGTGACCGGGAGAAGAACACTGAAGCTTTCTTT.

The genes are TRBV7-2 and TRBJ2-5; 8 bases map to TRBD1. The CDR3 runs 16 residues. Germline CDR1 and CDR2: SGHTA and FQGNSA. The V gene end was trimmed by 4 bases and the J gene end by 2 bases; junction bases not matched to a gene: 9. The CDR3 reads CASSSPFGQGQETQYF. CDR3 DNA: TGTGCCAGCAGCTCTCCCTTCGGACAGGGTCAAGAGACCCAGTACTTC.

This clone was recorded only once. V gene TRBV5-1 combines with J gene TRBJ2-7, with 7 bases fitting TRBD1. Per the germline V gene, CDR1 is SGHRS and CDR2 is YFSETQ. Trimming took 4 bases from V and 3 from J; bases not matched to a gene: 7. The CDR3 is 14 residues long. CDR3 bases: TGCGCCAGCAGCCAACCCGGGACAGACTACGAGCAGTACTTC. Encoded protein: CASSQPGTDYEQYF.

The rearrangement links TRBV25-1 to TRBJ2-7; D perhaps matches TRBD1 (7 bases). In germline, CDR1 is MGHDK, CDR2 SYGVNS. This CDR3 comprises 15 residues. V gave up 1 base and J gave up 3 bases, with 13 bases separating them. The CDR3: CASSEFQGGIYEQYF. CDR3 bases: TGTGCCAGCAGTGAATTCCAGGGGGGCATCTACGAGCAGTACTTC.

CDR3 in amino acids: CASSTGTGVEQYF. The CDR3 region has the DNA TGTGCCAGCAGTACCGGGACAGGGGTTGAGCAGTACTTC. The gene calls are TRBV5-4 and TRBJ2-5; 10 nucleotides match TRBD1. Trimming removed 5 bases from V and 11 bases from J; junction bases left unmatched: 9. Germline CDR1 SGHNT, CDR2 YYREEE (reference sequence). The CDR3 runs to 13 residues.

The J gene is TRBJ1-5, the V gene TRBV27; D is undetermined. Germline V gene data show CDR1 as MNHEY and CDR2 as SMNVEV (reference sequence). CDR3 size: 13 residues. The ends were cut back, 2 bases at V and 7 bases at J, with 9 bases in the middle. As DNA, the CDR3 is TGTGCCAGCAGTTTAGGCCCTTGGCAGCCCCAGCATTTT. Amino acid sequence: CASSLGPWQPQHF.